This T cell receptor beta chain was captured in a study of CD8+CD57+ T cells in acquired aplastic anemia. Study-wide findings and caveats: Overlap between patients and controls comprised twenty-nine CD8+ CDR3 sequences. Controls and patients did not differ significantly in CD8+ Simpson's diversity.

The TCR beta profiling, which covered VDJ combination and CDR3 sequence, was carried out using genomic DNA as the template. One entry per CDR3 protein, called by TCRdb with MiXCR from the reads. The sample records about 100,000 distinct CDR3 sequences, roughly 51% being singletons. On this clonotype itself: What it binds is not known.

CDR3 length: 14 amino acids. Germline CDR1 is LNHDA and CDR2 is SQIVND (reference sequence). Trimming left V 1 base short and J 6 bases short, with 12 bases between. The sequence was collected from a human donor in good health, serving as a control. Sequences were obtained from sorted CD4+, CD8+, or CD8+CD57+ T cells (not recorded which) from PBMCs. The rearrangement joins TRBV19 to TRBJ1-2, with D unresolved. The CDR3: CASSIGPLLNGYTF. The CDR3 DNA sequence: TGTGCCAGTAGTATAGGTCCCCTACTGAATGGCTACACCTTC.